This T cell receptor (beta chain) was retrieved from a study of T cells in Graves' hyperthyroidism and ophthalmopathy. Points from the study as a whole: Clonotypes that were expanded in thyroid above 0.001 mostly appeared in blood too. Before onset, ophthalmopathy was predicted by the model a median 6.5 months earlier.

From RNA transcripts, TCR beta CDR3 regions were amplified. HTBI primers drove first-round RT-PCR of the TCR CDR3. TCRdb itself ran the multiplex PCR reads through MiXCR, one entry per CDR3 protein. This table holds some 510,000 distinct CDR3 sequences, 46% found once. It was uncontrolled infection, other autoimmune disease, pregnancy or lactation that excluded patients. Orbital computed tomography, thyroid ultrasound, serum thyroxine and TRAb, and clinical symptoms together informed the diagnoses. The ends lost 0 bases at V and 6 bases at J; junction bases unmatched: 6. The CDR3 is 15 residues long. CDR1 SGHRS and CDR2 YFSETQ come from the germline V gene. Of note for this clonotype: Its antigen is not identified.

Sequenced: peripheral blood or thyroid tissue (not recorded which). This clonotype was sampled from a woman between 18 and 29 years old with Graves' hyperthyroidism. This chain joins TRBV5-1 and TRBJ2-7; 10 bases are a match to TRBD2. The CDR3 nucleotides read TGCGCCAGCAGCTTGGGACTAGCGGGCGTGGGCGAGCAGTACTTC. Amino acid sequence: CASSLGLAGVGEQYF.